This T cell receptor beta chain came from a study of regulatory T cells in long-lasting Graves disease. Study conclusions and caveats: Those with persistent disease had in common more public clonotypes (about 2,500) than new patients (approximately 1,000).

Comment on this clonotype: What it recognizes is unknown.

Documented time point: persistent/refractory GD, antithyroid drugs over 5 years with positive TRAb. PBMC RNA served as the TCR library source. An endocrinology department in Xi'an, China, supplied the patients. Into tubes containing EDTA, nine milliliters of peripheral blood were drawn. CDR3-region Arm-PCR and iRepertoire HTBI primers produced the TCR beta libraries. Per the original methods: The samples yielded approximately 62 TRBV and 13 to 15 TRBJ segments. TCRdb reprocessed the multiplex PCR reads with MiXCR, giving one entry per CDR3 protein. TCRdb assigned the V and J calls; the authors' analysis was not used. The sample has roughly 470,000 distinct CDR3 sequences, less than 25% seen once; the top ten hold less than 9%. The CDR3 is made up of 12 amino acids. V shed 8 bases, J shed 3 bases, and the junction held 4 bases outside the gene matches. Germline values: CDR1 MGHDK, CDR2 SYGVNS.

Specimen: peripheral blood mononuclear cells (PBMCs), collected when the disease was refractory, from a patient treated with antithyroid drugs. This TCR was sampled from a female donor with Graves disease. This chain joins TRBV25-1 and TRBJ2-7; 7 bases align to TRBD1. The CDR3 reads CASGDRDYEQYF. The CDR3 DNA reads TGTGCCAGCGGGGACAGAGACTACGAGCAGTACTTC.